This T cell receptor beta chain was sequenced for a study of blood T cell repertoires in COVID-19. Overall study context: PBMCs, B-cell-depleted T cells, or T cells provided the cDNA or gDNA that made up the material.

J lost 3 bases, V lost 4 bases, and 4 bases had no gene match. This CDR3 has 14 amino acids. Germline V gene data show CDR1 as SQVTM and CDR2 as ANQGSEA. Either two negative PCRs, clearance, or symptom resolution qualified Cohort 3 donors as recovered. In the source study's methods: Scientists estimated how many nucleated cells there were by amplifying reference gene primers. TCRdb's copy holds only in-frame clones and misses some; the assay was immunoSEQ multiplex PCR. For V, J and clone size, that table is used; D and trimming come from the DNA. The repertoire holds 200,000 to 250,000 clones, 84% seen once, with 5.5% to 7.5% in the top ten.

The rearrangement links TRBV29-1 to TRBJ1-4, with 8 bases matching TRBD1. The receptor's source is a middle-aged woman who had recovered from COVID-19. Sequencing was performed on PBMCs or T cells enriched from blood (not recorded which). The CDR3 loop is CSVGEDRANEKLFF. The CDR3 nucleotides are TGCAGCGTTGGGGAGGACAGGGCTAATGAAAAACTGTTTTTT.